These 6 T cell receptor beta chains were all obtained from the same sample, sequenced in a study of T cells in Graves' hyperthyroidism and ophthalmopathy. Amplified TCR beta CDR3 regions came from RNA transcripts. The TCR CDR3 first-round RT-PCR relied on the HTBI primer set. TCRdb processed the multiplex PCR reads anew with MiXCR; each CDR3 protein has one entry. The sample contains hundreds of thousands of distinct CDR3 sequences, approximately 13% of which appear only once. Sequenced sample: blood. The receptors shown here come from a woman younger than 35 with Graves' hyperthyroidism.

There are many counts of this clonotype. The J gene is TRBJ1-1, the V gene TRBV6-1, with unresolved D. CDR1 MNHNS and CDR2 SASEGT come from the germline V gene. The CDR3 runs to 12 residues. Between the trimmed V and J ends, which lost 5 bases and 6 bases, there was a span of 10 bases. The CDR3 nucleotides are TGTGCCAGCAGTATCCGGCAGGCTGAAGCTTTCTTT. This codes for CASSIRQAEAFF.

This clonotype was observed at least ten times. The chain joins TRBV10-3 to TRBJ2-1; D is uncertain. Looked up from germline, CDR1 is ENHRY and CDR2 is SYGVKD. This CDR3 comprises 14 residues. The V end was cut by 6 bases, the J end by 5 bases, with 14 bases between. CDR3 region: CAISPTTGNNEQFF. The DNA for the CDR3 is TGTGCCATCAGCCCTACAACTGGGAACAATGAGCAGTTCTTC.

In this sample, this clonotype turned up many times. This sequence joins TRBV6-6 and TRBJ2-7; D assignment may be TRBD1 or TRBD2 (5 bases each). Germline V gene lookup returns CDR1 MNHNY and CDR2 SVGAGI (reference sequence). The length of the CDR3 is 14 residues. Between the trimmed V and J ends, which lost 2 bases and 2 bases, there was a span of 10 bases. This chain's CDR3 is CASSYGTAPYEQYF. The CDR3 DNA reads TGTGCCAGCAGTTACGGGACGGCCCCCTACGAGCAGTACTTC.

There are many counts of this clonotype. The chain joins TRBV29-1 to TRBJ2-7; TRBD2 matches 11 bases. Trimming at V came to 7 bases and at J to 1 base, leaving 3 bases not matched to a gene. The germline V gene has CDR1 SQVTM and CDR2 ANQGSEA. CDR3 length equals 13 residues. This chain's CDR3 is CSATSGSSYEQYF. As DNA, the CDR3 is TGCAGCGCTACTAGCGGGAGTTCCTACGAGCAGTACTTC.

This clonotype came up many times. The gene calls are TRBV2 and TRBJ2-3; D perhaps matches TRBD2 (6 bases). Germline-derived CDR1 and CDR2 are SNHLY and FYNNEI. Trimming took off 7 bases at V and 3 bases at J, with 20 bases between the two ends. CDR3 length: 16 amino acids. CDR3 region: CASIKGGVGNTDTQYF. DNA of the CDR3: TGTGCCAGCATAAAAGGAGGGGTTGGGAATACAGATACGCAGTATTTT.

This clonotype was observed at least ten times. In nucleotides, the CDR3 is TGTGCCAGCAGCGCGGGACGAGTTTCGGCGCAGTTCTTC. It specifies CASSAGRVSAQFF. This chain links TRBV11-3 with TRBJ2-1, with D possibly being TRBD2 (6 bases). The V gene's germline CDR1 is SGHNT and CDR2 YENEEA. The CDR3 length is 13 residues. The ends were cut back, 5 bases at V and 12 bases at J, with 17 bases in the middle. Full variable domain (outside the CDR3, taken from reference TRBV11-3 and TRBJ2-1): EAGVVQSPRYKIIEKKQPVAFWCNPISGHNTLYWYLQNLGQGPELLIRYENEEAVDDSQLPKDRFSAERLKGVDSTLKIQPAELGDSAVYLCASSAGRVSAQFFGPGTRLTVL.